The clone carrying this T cell receptor (beta chain) was counted at least ten times. What it recognizes is unknown. A TCRbeta library incorporating unique molecular identifiers was prepared. From the PCR reads, TCRdb called clonotypes with MiXCR, one entry per CDR3 protein. This sample carries about 100,000 distinct CDR3 sequences, 6% of them seen once, and the ten largest clones take roughly 6.1%. V lost 0 bases to trimming and J lost 2 bases; unmatched junction nucleotides: 10. CDR3 length: 18 residues. The germline CDR1 and CDR2 sequences are DFQATT and SNEGSKA (reference sequence). This sample stems from a study of T-cell reconstitution after alpha-beta-depleted transplantation in children. Study-level points and caveats: Several hundred expanded graft clones reportedly supplied alpha-beta T cells about two months after transplant. Newly produced T cells mostly provided counts and TCRbeta diversity after one year, as hyperexpanded clones declined.

The clonotype originates from a female patient between 2 and 15 years old who had a stem cell transplant for Fanconi anemia, so the T cells may come from the graft donor. Sequencing used PBMCs, mostly from graft donor cells, obtained 60 days after TCRalphabeta/CD19-depleted stem cell transplant. V is TRBV20-1 and J is TRBJ2-7, with TRBD2 matching 13 bases. The CDR3, as DNA: TGCAGTGCTAGAGATCCCGGACTAGCGGGAGAGGCCGCCTACGAGCAGTACTTC. This translates into CSARDPGLAGEAAYEQYF.